Each of the 29 T cell receptor beta chains below was sequenced from the same sample in a study of cytomegalovirus exposure and HLA in healthy donors. With 60 Vbeta and 13 Jbeta primers, the PCR was carried out. Using immunoSEQ multiplex PCR, the repertoire was profiled, and TCRdb retains in-frame clones only, with some absent. Of around 100,000 clones listed, around 80% are singletons. Sequencing used PBMCs. These receptors were obtained from a male donor in good health and CMV-seropositive.

The V and J genes are TRBV5-1 and TRBJ2-2; 11 bases match TRBD2. This CDR3 is built from 15 residues. V shed 4 bases and J 7 bases; nucleotides not matched to a gene: 6. Looked up from germline, CDR1 is SGHRS and CDR2 is YFSETQ. The CDR3 protein is CASSISGRANGELFF. CDR3 nucleotides: TGCGCCAGCAGCATTAGCGGGAGGGCCAACGGGGAGCTGTTTTTT.

V gene TRBV5-6 combines with J gene TRBJ1-2; no definite D call. Germline V gene data show CDR1 as SGHDT and CDR2 as YYEEEE. V lost 5 bases to trimming and J lost 0 bases, with 14 bases between them. This CDR3 contains 15 residues. CDR3: CASRRLGVTNYGYTF. In DNA, the CDR3 is TGTGCCAGCAGACGTCTCGGGGTAACTAACTATGGCTACACCTTC.

The CDR3 DNA follows: TGCGCCAGCAGCAGCGGCCCTTACAATGAGCAGTTCTTC. Amino acid sequence: CASSSGPYNEQFF. The V call is TRBV5-1, the J call TRBJ2-1, with D tentatively TRBD2 (5 bases). There are 13 residues in the CDR3. V dropped 4 bases and J dropped 4 bases, with 9 bases sitting between them. In germline, CDR1 is SGHRS, CDR2 YFSETQ.

The chain recombines TRBV19 with TRBJ1-1, with TRBD1 matching 8 bases. The CDR3 is made up of 15 amino acids. Trimming at V came to 4 bases and at J to 0 bases, leaving 4 bases not matched to a gene. CDR1 is LNHDA, CDR2 SQIVND, per germline (reference sequence). The CDR3 here is CASSKLDRVNTEAFF. As DNA, the CDR3 is TGTGCCAGTAGTAAGTTGGACAGGGTGAACACTGAAGCTTTCTTT.

This clone was counted a single time. The chain employs TRBV19 and TRBJ1-1; no clear D. V was cut by 7 bases and J by 0 bases, with 15 bases left in between. The germline gives CDR1 LNHDA, CDR2 SQIVND (reference sequence). The CDR3 contains 15 residues. Written as DNA, the CDR3 is TGTGCCAGTATGAGCGGTACGTTCATGAACACTGAAGCTTTCTTT. Amino acid sequence: CASMSGTFMNTEAFF. Based on the CDR3 plus reference TRBV19 and TRBJ1-1, the full variable domain is DGGITQSPKYLFRKEGQNVTLSCEQNLNHDAMYWYRQDPGQGLRLIYYSQIVNDFQKGDIAEGYSVSREKKESFPLTVTSAQKNPTAFYLCASMSGTFMNTEAFFGQGTRLTVV.

This chain connects TRBV6-1 to TRBJ1-1; 7 bases line up with TRBD1. Trimming took 6 bases from V and 1 from J; bases not matched to a gene: 5. This CDR3 spans 14 amino acids. CDR1 and CDR2 (germline): MNHNS, SASEGT. The CDR3 spells CASRPGQSNTEAFF. In DNA, the CDR3 is TGTGCCAGCAGACCGGGACAGTCGAACACTGAAGCTTTCTTT.

The chain joins TRBV11-1 to TRBJ2-7, with D maybe TRBD2 (6 bases). CDR1 and CDR2 (germline): SGHAT, FQDESV (reference sequence). V lost 5 bases and J lost 3, with 8 bases in between. This CDR3 comprises 12 residues. The CDR3 spells CASSRLGYEQYF. The CDR3 DNA reads as TGTGCCAGCAGCAGACTAGGCTACGAGCAGTACTTC.

The chain joins TRBV15 to TRBJ2-5, with TRBD2 as a possible D gene (6 bases). From germline, CDR1 is LNHNV and CDR2 YYDKDF (reference sequence). Trimming shortened V by 5 bases and J by 5 bases, and 12 bases separated the two germline ends. This CDR3 has 13 residues. CDR3 in DNA: TGTGCCACCAGCCGCGGAGGGGCGGAGACCCAGTACTTC. The encoded protein is CATSRGGAETQYF. Supplemented by reference TRBV15 and TRBJ2-5, the full variable domain reads DAMVIQNPRYQVTQFGKPVTLSCSQTLNHNVMYWYQQKSSQAPKLLFHYYDKDFNNEADTPDNFQSRRPNTSFCFLDIRSPGLGDTAMYLCATSRGGAETQYFGPGTRLLVL.

This chain uses TRBV28 with TRBJ2-7; TRBD2 agrees at 7 bases. CDR1 and CDR2 (germline): MDHEN, SYDVKM. This CDR3 contains 15 residues. V trimming: 3 bases; J trimming: 0 bases; junction bases outside the gene matches: 5. The CDR3 coding sequence is TGTGCCAGCAGTTTTTGGGGGGGGGACTCCTACGAGCAGTACTTC. This codes for CASSFWGGDSYEQYF.

The rearrangement uses TRBV2 and TRBJ1-5; 7 bases match TRBD1. This CDR3 spans 15 amino acids. The germline V gene has CDR1 SNHLY and CDR2 FYNNEI. V gave up 6 bases and J gave up 3 bases; unmatched junction bases: 8. Here the CDR3 DNA reads TGTGCCAGCAGCCAGACAGGGATCCCCAATCAGCCCCAGCATTTT. Its translation is CASSQTGIPNQPQHF. The variable domain in full, with the rest retrieved from reference TRBV2 and TRBJ1-5, is EPEVTQTPSHQVTQMGQEVILRCVPISNHLYFYWYRQILGQKVEFLVSFYNNEISEKSEIFDDQFSVERPDGSNFTLKIRSTKLEDSAMYFCASSQTGIPNQPQHFGDGTRLSIL.

In nucleotides, the CDR3 is TGCGCCAGCAGCCCCAAGCCCGGGCTTAGCGATGAGCAGTTCTTC. Translated, it gives CASSPKPGLSDEQFF. The chain has TRBV5-1 and TRBJ2-1, with a tentative D call TRBD2 (5 bases). The V end was cut by 4 bases, the J end by 8 bases, with 19 bases between. CDR1 and CDR2 (germline): SGHRS, YFSETQ. CDR3 length: 15 residues.

The chain uses TRBV20-1 and TRBJ2-1, with 8 nucleotides matching TRBD2. Germline trimming cut 7 bases from V and 7 bases from J; bases unmatched to any gene: 3. The CDR3 sequence is 11 residues long. Germline V gives CDR1 DFQATT, CDR2 SNEGSKA (reference sequence). In DNA form, the CDR3 reads TGCAGTGTTATAGCGGGGAATGAGCAGTTCTTC. Encoded protein: CSVIAGNEQFF.

CDR3 bases: TGTGCCAGCAGCTGGACAGGGCAGAACTACGAGCAGTACTTC. Amino acid sequence: CASSWTGQNYEQYF. The rearrangement uses TRBV27 and TRBJ2-7; the match to TRBD1 covers 8 bases. The trim removed 6 bases at V and 3 bases at J, leaving 7 bases unmatched. The germline CDR1 and CDR2 sequences are MNHEY and SMNVEV (reference sequence). The length of the CDR3 is 14 residues.

The chain recombines TRBV15 with TRBJ1-5, with D hard to call. Germline V gene lookup returns CDR1 LNHNV and CDR2 YYDKDF (reference sequence). There are 13 residues in the CDR3. V was cut by 8 bases and J by 0 bases, with 8 bases left in between. CDR3 sequence reads: CATGQYSNQPQHF. The DNA for the CDR3 is TGTGCCACCGGGCAGTATAGCAATCAGCCCCAGCATTTT. The entire variable domain, with the rest obtained from reference TRBV15 and TRBJ1-5, is as follows: DAMVIQNPRYQVTQFGKPVTLSCSQTLNHNVMYWYQQKSSQAPKLLFHYYDKDFNNEADTPDNFQSRRPNTSFCFLDIRSPGLGDTAMYLCATGQYSNQPQHFGDGTRLSIL.

This clone was seen only a few times. V gene TRBV19 combines with J gene TRBJ2-2, with TRBD2 matching 10 bases. The CDR3 covers 17 residues. CDR1 and CDR2 from the germline V gene are LNHDA and SQIVND (reference sequence). The V and J ends lost 8 bases and 0 bases, in that order; junction bases with no gene match: 9. Written as DNA, the CDR3 is TGTGCCAGTGTAGCGGGAGGTCTAATATCGAACACCGGGGAGCTGTTTTTT. It yields the protein CASVAGGLISNTGELFF.

The V call is TRBV7-9, the J call TRBJ1-3, with D hard to call. The V gene lost 4 bases and the J gene lost 13 bases, with 8 bases spanning the gap. This CDR3 has 10 amino acids. Germline V CDR1 and CDR2: SEHNR, FQNEAQ (reference sequence). The CDR3 loop is CASSSDGIYF. CDR3 DNA: TGTGCCAGCAGCTCAGACGGGATATATTTT.

This sequence joins TRBV5-1 and TRBJ2-1; D remains unclear. This CDR3 comprises 16 residues. Germline V gene data show CDR1 as SGHRS and CDR2 as YFSETQ. V lost 0 bases to trimming and J lost 3 bases, with 13 bases between them. The CDR3 is CASSLGYSQNYNEQFF. The CDR3 nucleotides read TGCGCCAGCAGCTTGGGTTATAGCCAAAACTACAATGAGCAGTTCTTC.

V and J are TRBV25-1 and TRBJ2-5; perhaps TRBD2 as D (5 bases). This CDR3 has 16 amino acids. V was cut by 2 bases and J by 5 bases, with 18 bases left in between. Germline V gives CDR1 MGHDK, CDR2 SYGVNS. CDR3 sequence: CASSERGFGSGETQYF. In DNA, the CDR3 is TGTGCCAGCAGTGAACGGGGATTCGGGTCGGGGGAGACCCAGTACTTC.

The chain carries TRBV18 and TRBJ2-7; D gene ambiguous. The CDR3 runs 12 residues. Trimming took 2 bases from V and 3 from J, leaving 5 bases between them. Germline V gives CDR1 KGHSH, CDR2 LQKENI. The CDR3 loop is CASSPNNYEQYF. The CDR3 DNA is TGTGCCAGCTCACCAAACAACTACGAGCAGTACTTC.

This clone was seen a single time. This sequence joins TRBV7-9 and TRBJ1-6, with 7 nucleotides matching TRBD1. This CDR3 spans 15 amino acids. The ends lost 2 bases at V and 7 bases at J; junction bases unmatched: 5. Per germline, CDR1 SEHNR and CDR2 FQNEAQ (reference sequence). CDR3 nucleotide sequence: TGTGCCAGCAGCTTATGGGCAGGGGGGAATTCACCCCTCCACTTT. Translation: CASSLWAGGNSPLHF.

V and J are TRBV9 and TRBJ2-2, with TRBD2 identical over 7 bases. J lost 2 bases, V lost 4 bases, and 8 bases had no gene match. The V gene's germline CDR1 is SGDLS and CDR2 YYNGEE. The CDR3 is 16 residues long. The CDR3 coding sequence is TGTGCCAGCAGCTCTAGCGGAGGCGGTAACACCGGGGAGCTGTTTTTT. It encodes CASSSSGGGNTGELFF.

The V call is TRBV15, the J call TRBJ1-4, with TRBD1 identical over 9 bases. Germline assignment: CDR1 LNHNV and CDR2 YYDKDF (reference sequence). The length of the CDR3 is 15 residues. V dropped 1 base and J dropped 6; count of bases not matched to a gene: 3. CDR3 in DNA: TGTGCCACCAGCAGAGCCGGGACAGGGTATGAAAAACTGTTTTTT. Amino acids: CATSRAGTGYEKLFF.

This chain joins TRBV30 and TRBJ1-2; 9 bases line up with TRBD1. Germline CDR1 reads GTSNPN; CDR2 reads SVGIG (reference sequence). The CDR3 is 13 amino acids. The V segment lost 2 bases and the J segment 6 bases; nucleotides outside the gene matches: 4. The CDR3 sequence is CAWSSTGGHGYTF. CDR3 nucleotides: TGTGCCTGGAGTTCAACAGGGGGCCATGGCTACACCTTC.

The count of this clone is one. The chain couples TRBV18 to TRBJ2-5; D not resolved. The CDR3 consists of 14 residues. In germline, CDR1 is KGHSH, CDR2 LQKENI. V was pared by 0 bases and J by 1 base, with 6 bases between. The CDR3 here is CASSPPVVQETQYF. Here the CDR3 DNA reads TGTGCCAGCTCACCACCGGTAGTCCAAGAGACCCAGTACTTC.

The CDR3 DNA reads as TGTGCCAGCCTAACAGTGAACACTGAAGCTTTCTTT. Amino acid sequence: CASLTVNTEAFF. V is TRBV6-5 and J is TRBJ1-1, with D hard to call. V was shortened by 8 bases and J by 0 bases, with 7 bases between the two germline ends. From germline, CDR1 is MNHEY and CDR2 SVGAGI. The length of the CDR3 is 12 residues.

The genes are TRBV4-1 and TRBJ1-2; TRBD1 matches at 7 bases. The CDR3 covers 15 residues. V lost 0 bases to trimming and J lost 4 bases; unmatched junction nucleotides: 5. In germline, CDR1 is MGHRA, CDR2 YSYEKL. CDR3 protein: CASSQDRDSPYGYTF. The CDR3 nucleotides read TGCGCCAGCAGCCAAGATCGGGACAGCCCCTATGGCTACACCTTC.

This clone was seen only a few times. This chain connects TRBV19 to TRBJ1-2; no reliable D call. The CDR3 spans 15 residues. V was cut by 9 bases and J by 3 bases, with 20 bases left in between. CDR1 and CDR2 (germline): LNHDA, SQIVND (reference sequence). This chain's CDR3 is CASLPDWSDYYGYTF. DNA for the CDR3: TGTGCCAGCCTACCCGATTGGAGCGATTACTATGGCTACACCTTC.

The rearrangement links TRBV19 to TRBJ2-1; TRBD2 might be the D (5 bases). The CDR3 is 14 residues long. Germline CDR1 reads LNHDA; CDR2 reads SQIVND (reference sequence). With 10 bases removed from V and 4 bases from J, the gap between germline ends came to 17 bases. DNA for the CDR3: TGTGCCACCAGGACTTTCTCGGAGTACAATGAGCAGTTCTTC. This sequence encodes CATRTFSEYNEQFF.

V gene TRBV28 combines with J gene TRBJ2-7; 12 bases line up with TRBD2. The J segment lost 2 bases and the V segment lost 1 base, leaving 6 bases of the junction unmatched. CDR3 length: 17 residues. The germline V gene encodes CDR1 MDHEN and CDR2 SYDVKM. CDR3 loop: CASSLSGLAGRPYEQYF. CDR3 sequence (DNA): TGTGCCAGCAGTTTATCAGGACTAGCGGGACGGCCCTACGAGCAGTACTTC.